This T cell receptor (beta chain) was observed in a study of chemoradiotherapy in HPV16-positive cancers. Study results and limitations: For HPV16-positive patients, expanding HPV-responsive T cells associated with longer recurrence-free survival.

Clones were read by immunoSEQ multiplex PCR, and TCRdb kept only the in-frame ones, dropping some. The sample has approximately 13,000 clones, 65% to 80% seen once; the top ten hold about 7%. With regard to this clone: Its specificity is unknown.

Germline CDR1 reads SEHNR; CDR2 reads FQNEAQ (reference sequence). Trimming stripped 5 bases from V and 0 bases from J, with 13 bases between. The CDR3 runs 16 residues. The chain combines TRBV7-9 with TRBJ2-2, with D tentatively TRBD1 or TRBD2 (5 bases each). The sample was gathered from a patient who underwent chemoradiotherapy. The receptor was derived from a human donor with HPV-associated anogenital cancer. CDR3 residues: CASSPPGPANTGELFF. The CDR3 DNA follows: TGTGCCAGCAGCCCGCCGGGACCCGCGAACACCGGGGAGCTGTTTTTT.